These 23 T cell receptor beta chains came from one sample sequenced in a study of cytomegalovirus exposure and HLA in healthy donors. 13 Jbeta primers and 60 Vbeta primers were used for the PCR. Repertoires were generated with immunoSEQ multiplex PCR, while TCRdb's copy carries only in-frame clones and drops some. The profile shows over 250,000 clones, 75% to 90% of them singletons. The sequencing sample was made of PBMCs. These receptors all come from a man aged 35 to 55 in good health and CMV-seropositive.

The V call is TRBV28, the J call TRBJ2-7; 12 bases line up with TRBD2. Germline assignment: CDR1 MDHEN and CDR2 SYDVKM. The V segment lost 6 bases and the J segment 7 bases; nucleotides outside the gene matches: 13. This CDR3 is built from 16 residues. The CDR3 reads CASRPKTSGSLREQYF. The CDR3 coding sequence is TGTGCCAGCAGACCGAAGACTAGCGGGAGCTTGAGGGAGCAGTACTTC.

This clone came up a few times. V gene TRBV5-4 combines with J gene TRBJ2-5, with 9 bases lining up with TRBD2. Germline V gene data show CDR1 as SGHNT and CDR2 as YYREEE (reference sequence). This CDR3 region has 16 residues. V lost 1 base, J lost 4 bases, and 8 bases stayed unmatched. The CDR3 DNA is TGTGCCAGCAGCTTGTGGGGGCGCGGGAGGGGAGAGACCCAGTACTTC. Its translation is CASSLWGRGRGETQYF.

The rearrangement joins TRBV9 to TRBJ1-5; TRBD1 aligns across 7 bases. The CDR3 contains 14 residues. The ends lost 4 bases at V and 5 bases at J; junction bases unmatched: 6. Germline values: CDR1 SGDLS, CDR2 YYNGEE. This chain's CDR3 is CASSPHTGDQPQHF. As DNA, the CDR3 is TGTGCCAGCAGCCCTCACACAGGGGATCAGCCCCAGCATTTT.

Turning to this clone: Mismatch with germline at one junction end may stem from a read error. The V call is TRBV13, the J call TRBJ2-7; 14 bases agree with TRBD2. This CDR3 has 14 amino acids. CDR1 and CDR2 from the germline V gene are PRHDT and FYEKMQ (reference sequence). DNA of the CDR3: TGTGCCAGCAGCCAGGGACTAGCGGGAGACGAGCAGTGCTTC. It yields the protein CASSQGLAGDEQCF.

The chain recombines TRBV7-9 with TRBJ2-2, with 15 nucleotides matching TRBD2. This CDR3 is built from 19 residues. V trimming: 4 bases; J trimming: 1 base; junction bases outside the gene matches: 7. Germline V lookup: CDR1 SEHNR, CDR2 FQNEAQ (reference sequence). CDR3 protein: CASSSWTSGRVWNTGELFF. The CDR3 DNA sequence: TGTGCCAGCAGCTCGTGGACTAGCGGGAGGGTGTGGAACACCGGGGAGCTGTTTTTT. The full variable domain, with the rest looked up from reference TRBV7-9 and TRBJ2-2, is DTGVSQNPRHKITKRGQNVTFRCDPISEHNRLYWYRQTLGQGPEFLTYFQNEAQLEKSRLLSDRFSAERPKGSFSTLEIQRTEQGDSAMYLCASSSWTSGRVWNTGELFFGEGSRLTVL.

This clone was detected only a few times. V and J are TRBV11-2 and TRBJ1-3; D uncertain. The CDR3 totals 14 residues. Trimming cost V 5 bases and J 0 bases, with 8 bases left between them. Germline assignment: CDR1 SGHAT and CDR2 FQNNGV. As DNA, the CDR3 is TGTGCCAGCAGCCTACAGAGCTCTGGAAACACCATATATTTT. This gives the protein CASSLQSSGNTIYF.

CDR3 sequence (DNA): TGTGCCAGCAGCCCGACAGGGCCAACTGGAGAGCAGTACTTC. This codes for CASSPTGPTGEQYF. The chain recombines TRBV11-2 with TRBJ2-7; 7 bases are shared with TRBD1. CDR3 length equals 14 residues. The ends lost 5 bases at V and 7 bases at J; junction bases unmatched: 11. The germline CDR1 and CDR2 sequences are SGHAT and FQNNGV.

As regards this clone: Other DNA sequences in the sample encode the same CDR3. V usage is TRBV28 and J usage is TRBJ1-1, with no clear D. The CDR3 contains 12 residues. V gave up 4 bases and J gave up 0 bases, with 3 bases separating them. Germline V lookup: CDR1 MDHEN, CDR2 SYDVKM. DNA of the CDR3: TGTGCCAGCAGTTCTATGAACACTGAAGCTTTCTTT. Translated: CASSSMNTEAFF. Variable domain in full (rest from reference TRBV28 and TRBJ1-1): DVKVTQSSRYLVKRTGEKVFLECVQDMDHENMFWYRQDPGLGLRLIYFSYDVKMKEKGDIPEGYSVSREKKERFSLILESASTNQTSMYLCASSSMNTEAFFGQGTRLTVV.

The rearrangement links TRBV6-5 to TRBJ2-2; a possible D gene is TRBD1 (5 bases). The CDR3 loop spans 13 amino acids. V was cut by 11 bases and J by 6 bases, with 16 bases left in between. Germline V gene lookup returns CDR1 MNHEY and CDR2 SVGAGI. In DNA, the CDR3 is TGTGCCGTAGGCAGTCAGGGTTCCGGGGAGCTGTTTTTT. Encoded protein: CAVGSQGSGELFF.

The rearrangement links TRBV2 to TRBJ2-3, with 8 bases lining up with TRBD2. Unmatched junction bases numbered 8, after V lost 6 bases and J lost 0 bases. Germline V CDR1 and CDR2: SNHLY, FYNNEI. The CDR3 loop spans 16 amino acids. DNA of the CDR3: TGTGCCAGCAGATCAGAGCGGGGGACTAGCACAGATACGCAGTATTTT. As protein: CASRSERGTSTDTQYF.

This chain connects TRBV4-3 to TRBJ2-7, with a possible D match to TRBD2 (5 bases). CDR1 is LGHNA, CDR2 YSLEER, per germline. The CDR3 has 14 residues. Trimming took 0 bases from V and 2 from J, leaving 8 bases between them. The CDR3 nucleotides are TGCGCCAGCAGCCAAGATTTACTAGCCTACGAGCAGTACTTC. It translates to CASSQDLLAYEQYF.

The V gene is TRBV6-5, the J gene TRBJ1-2; 10 bases agree with TRBD1. CDR1 is MNHEY, CDR2 SVGAGI, per germline. This CDR3 has 15 amino acids. V was clipped by 0 bases and J by 7 bases; unmatched bases: 5. CDR3 sequence reads: CASSYSGTGASGYTF. DNA of the CDR3: TGTGCCAGCAGTTACTCCGGGACAGGGGCTTCTGGCTACACCTTC.

The chain combines TRBV11-2 with TRBJ2-7, with D perhaps matching TRBD2 (5 bases). Germline CDR1 and CDR2: SGHAT and FQNNGV. The CDR3 spans 15 residues. V lost 6 bases and J lost 0, with 15 bases in between. As DNA, the CDR3 is TGTGCCAGCAGTGGAACAAGCGGCATCTCCTACGAGCAGTACTTC. Translation: CASSGTSGISYEQYF.

V gene TRBV27 combines with J gene TRBJ1-4; TRBD1 is a possible D gene (6 bases). This CDR3 has 18 residues. V lost 6 bases, J lost 0 bases, and 20 bases lay in between. Germline V CDR1 and CDR2: MNHEY, SMNVEV (reference sequence). The CDR3 sequence is CASRRGGSLGATNEKLFF. DNA for the CDR3: TGTGCCAGCAGAAGGGGGGGCAGCCTTGGGGCAACTAATGAAAAACTGTTTTTT.

This clone appeared a few times. The chain is built from TRBV27 and TRBJ1-2, with a tentative D call TRBD1 (6 bases). Germline values: CDR1 MNHEY, CDR2 SMNVEV (reference sequence). The V end was cut by 6 bases, the J end by 4 bases, with 18 bases between. The length of the CDR3 is 15 residues. The CDR3 DNA follows: TGTGCCAGCAGCTCCTCTTGGGGGGGCGTCTATGGCTACACCTTC. As protein: CASSSSWGGVYGYTF.

This chain joins TRBV19 and TRBJ1-1; 7 nucleotides match TRBD1. The V and J ends lost 7 bases and 3 bases, in that order; junction bases with no gene match: 5. Germline CDR1 and CDR2: LNHDA and SQIVND (reference sequence). CDR3 length: 13 amino acids. Here the CDR3 DNA reads TGTGCCAGTACCCCGACAGGGTACACTGAAGCTTTCTTT. Protein: CASTPTGYTEAFF.

The chain employs TRBV28 and TRBJ1-1; 8 bases are a match to TRBD1. In germline, CDR1 is MDHEN, CDR2 SYDVKM. CDR3 size: 13 residues. J lost 6 bases, V lost 6 bases, and 6 bases had no gene match. The CDR3 DNA follows: TGTGCCAGCAGCGACAGGGGCATTCCTGAAGCTTTCTTT. Translated: CASSDRGIPEAFF.

The chain has TRBV4-1 and TRBJ2-1, with 8 bases matching TRBD1. Germline-derived CDR1 and CDR2 are MGHRA and YSYEKL. The trim removed 3 bases at V and 5 bases at J, leaving 9 bases unmatched. The CDR3 is made up of 16 amino acids. The CDR3 nucleotides are TGCGCCAGCAGCCAGGGTTACGGACAGGGTCACAATGAGCAGTTCTTC. This translates into CASSQGYGQGHNEQFF.

The chain is built from TRBV11-3 and TRBJ2-3, with a weak D call TRBD2 (6 bases). Germline-derived CDR1 and CDR2 are SGHNT and YENEEA. This CDR3 region has 14 residues. V gave up 5 bases and J gave up 1 base, with 10 bases separating them. The CDR3 loop is CASSGPGGTDTQYF. The CDR3 DNA is TGTGCCAGCAGCGGGCCGGGGGGCACAGATACGCAGTATTTT.

This rearrangement joins TRBV2 to TRBJ2-7, with 9 bases fitting TRBD1. V was clipped by 7 bases and J by 5 bases; unmatched bases: 9. Germline loops: CDR1 SNHLY, CDR2 FYNNEI. This CDR3 is built from 14 residues. The CDR3 nucleotides are TGTGCCAGCATCCGGAGGGGACAGGGCGACGAGCAGTACTTC. Protein sequence: CASIRRGQGDEQYF.

With regard to this clone: Sequence at one end of the junction differs from germline and may be a read error. J is TRBJ1-4 and V is TRBV5-1; TRBD1 aligns across 8 bases. Germline-derived CDR1 and CDR2 are SGHRS and YFSETQ. The CDR3 covers 14 residues. This CDR3 reads CASSEDRVVGKLFF. As DNA, the CDR3 is TGTGCCAGCAGCGAGGACAGGGTGGTCGGAAAACTGTTTTTT.

This clone turned up a few times. The chain is built from TRBV6-1 and TRBJ2-7; 8 bases align to TRBD2. The CDR3 is made up of 14 amino acids. CDR1 MNHNS and CDR2 SASEGT come from the germline V gene. V trimming: 7 bases; J trimming: 1 base; junction bases outside the gene matches: 6. The CDR3 loop is CASKKERGSYEQYF. The CDR3, as DNA: TGTGCCAGCAAGAAAGAGCGGGGGTCCTACGAGCAGTACTTC.

CDR3 sequence (DNA): TGTGCCAGCAGCGTAGGGCTTAATGAAAAACTGTTTTTT. Protein sequence: CASSVGLNEKLFF. The V and J genes are TRBV9 and TRBJ1-4; D remains ambiguous. V shed 0 bases and J shed 4 bases, with 4 bases lying between them. CDR3 length equals 13 residues. Looked up from germline, CDR1 is SGDLS and CDR2 is YYNGEE.